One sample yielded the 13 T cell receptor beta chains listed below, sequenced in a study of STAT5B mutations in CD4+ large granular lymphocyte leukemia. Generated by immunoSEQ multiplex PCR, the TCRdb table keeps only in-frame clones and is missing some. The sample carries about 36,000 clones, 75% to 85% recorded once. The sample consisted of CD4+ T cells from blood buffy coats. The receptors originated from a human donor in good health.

CDR3 DNA sequence: TGTGCCAGCAGCTTATTCGGCAGCGGGAGAGTGAGGCAAGAGACCCAGTACTTC. It is translated as CASSLFGSGRVRQETQYF. The V gene is TRBV7-9, the J gene TRBJ2-5; 8 nucleotides match TRBD2. CDR1 is SEHNR, CDR2 FQNEAQ, per germline (reference sequence). The CDR3 covers 18 residues. V was clipped by 2 bases and J by 2 bases; unmatched bases: 13.

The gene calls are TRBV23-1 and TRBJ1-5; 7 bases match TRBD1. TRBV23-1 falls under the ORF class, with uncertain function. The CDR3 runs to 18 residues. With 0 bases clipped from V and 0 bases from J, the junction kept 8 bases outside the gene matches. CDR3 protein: CASSQSLGQDISNQPQHF. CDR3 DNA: TGCGCCAGCAGTCAATCGTTAGGACAGGACATTAGCAATCAGCCCCAGCATTTT.

The CDR3 loop reads CASSLDLGGTGELFF. CDR3 DNA sequence: TGTGCCAGCAGTTTAGATCTCGGGGGCACCGGGGAGCTGTTTTTT. The chain has TRBV28 and TRBJ2-2; TRBD2 is a possible D gene (6 bases). Trimming removed 2 bases from V and 4 bases from J, with 11 bases in between. In germline, CDR1 is MDHEN, CDR2 SYDVKM. This CDR3 contains 15 residues.

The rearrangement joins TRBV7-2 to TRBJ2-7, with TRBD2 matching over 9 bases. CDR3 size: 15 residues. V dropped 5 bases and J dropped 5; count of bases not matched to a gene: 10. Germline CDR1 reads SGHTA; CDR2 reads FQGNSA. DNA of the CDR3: TGTGCCAGCAGCGTTAGCGGGAGTCTGGGGAACGAGCAGTACTTC. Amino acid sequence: CASSVSGSLGNEQYF.

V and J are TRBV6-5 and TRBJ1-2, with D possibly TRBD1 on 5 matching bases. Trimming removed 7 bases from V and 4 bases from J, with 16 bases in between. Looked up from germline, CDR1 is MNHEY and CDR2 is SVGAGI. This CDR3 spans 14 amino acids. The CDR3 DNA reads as TGTGCCAGCACACCCGTGGGGCAGATCTATGGCTACACCTTC. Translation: CASTPVGQIYGYTF.

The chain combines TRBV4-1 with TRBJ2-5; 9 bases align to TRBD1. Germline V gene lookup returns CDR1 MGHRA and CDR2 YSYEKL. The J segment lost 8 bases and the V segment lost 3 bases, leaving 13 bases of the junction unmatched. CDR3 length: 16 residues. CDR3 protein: CASSQGLTGGPKTQYF. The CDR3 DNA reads TGCGCCAGCAGCCAGGGCCTAACAGGGGGCCCCAAAACCCAGTACTTC.

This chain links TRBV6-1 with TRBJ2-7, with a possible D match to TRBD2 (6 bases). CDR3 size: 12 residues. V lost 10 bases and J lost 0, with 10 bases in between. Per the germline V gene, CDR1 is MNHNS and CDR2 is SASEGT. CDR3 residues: CATVAASYEQYF. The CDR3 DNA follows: TGTGCCACCGTAGCGGCCTCCTACGAGCAGTACTTC.

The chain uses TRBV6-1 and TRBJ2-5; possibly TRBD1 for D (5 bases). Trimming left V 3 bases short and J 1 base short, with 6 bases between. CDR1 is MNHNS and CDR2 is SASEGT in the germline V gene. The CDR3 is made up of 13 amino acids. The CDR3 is CASSDQGQETQYF. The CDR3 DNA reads TGTGCCAGCAGTGACCAGGGCCAAGAGACCCAGTACTTC.

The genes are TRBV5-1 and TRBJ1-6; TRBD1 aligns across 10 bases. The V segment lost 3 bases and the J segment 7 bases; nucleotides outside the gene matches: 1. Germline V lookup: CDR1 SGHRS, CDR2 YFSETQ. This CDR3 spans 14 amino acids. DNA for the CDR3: TGCGCCAGCAGCTCGGACAGGGGGAATTCACCCCTCCACTTT. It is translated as CASSSDRGNSPLHF.

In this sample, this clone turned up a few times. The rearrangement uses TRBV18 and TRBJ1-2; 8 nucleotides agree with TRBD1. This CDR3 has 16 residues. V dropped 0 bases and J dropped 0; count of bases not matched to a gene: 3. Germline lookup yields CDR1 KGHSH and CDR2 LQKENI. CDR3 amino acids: CASSPPGTGANYGYTF. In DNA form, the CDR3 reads TGTGCCAGCTCACCACCCGGGACAGGAGCTAACTATGGCTACACCTTC.

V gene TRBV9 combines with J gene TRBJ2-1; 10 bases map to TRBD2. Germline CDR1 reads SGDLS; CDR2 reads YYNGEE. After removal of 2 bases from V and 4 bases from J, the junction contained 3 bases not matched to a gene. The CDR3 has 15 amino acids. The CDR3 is CASSVSSGSYNEQFF. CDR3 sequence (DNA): TGTGCCAGCAGCGTGTCTAGCGGGAGTTACAATGAGCAGTTCTTC.

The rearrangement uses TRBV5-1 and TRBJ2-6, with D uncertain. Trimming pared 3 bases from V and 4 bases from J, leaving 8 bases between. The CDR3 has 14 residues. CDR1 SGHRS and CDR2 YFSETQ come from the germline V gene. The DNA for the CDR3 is TGCGCCAGCAGCTCCAGACCCGGGGCCAACGTCCTGACTTTC. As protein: CASSSRPGANVLTF.

The chain's CDR3 is CARSLAGGPDTQYF. The DNA of the CDR3 is TGTGCCAGAAGCTTAGCGGGAGGACCGGATACGCAGTATTTT. V and J are TRBV7-5 and TRBJ2-3; the table's D gene call, TRBD2, was not cross checked with the DNA. TRBV7-5 is deemed a pseudogene. This CDR3 comprises 14 residues.